The subject of this entry is one T cell receptor beta chain. A case of COVID-19 had been met by exposed participants within 2 weeks before study entry. Germline values: CDR1 SGHTA, CDR2 FQGNSA. V was clipped by 1 base and J by 5 bases; unmatched bases: 7. This CDR3 has 17 amino acids. This record belongs to a study of blood T cell repertoires in COVID-19. In the study overall: The United States, Italy and Spain were the sources of the acute and convalescent COVID-19 samples. PBMCs, B-cell-depleted T cells, or T cells were the source of the cDNA or gDNA that made up the material.

Authors' data handling: The assay estimated nucleated cells by amplifying reference gene primers. Using immunoSEQ multiplex PCR, the repertoire was profiled, and TCRdb retains in-frame clones only, with some absent. V, J and clone size are those of that table, while D and trimming were read from the DNA. The repertoire holds over 200,000 clones, with 90% as singletons. This clonotype originated in a man aged 30 to 39 who had been exposed to COVID-19. The specimen sequenced was PBMCs or T cells enriched from blood (not recorded which). The V and J genes are TRBV7-2 and TRBJ2-3; 12 bases fit TRBD2. The CDR3 sequence is CASSLVGTSGGLDTQYF. The CDR3, as DNA: TGTGCCAGCAGCTTAGTGGGTACTAGCGGGGGGTTAGATACGCAGTATTTT.